Below, 3 T cell receptor beta chains from the same sample are listed, as sequenced in a study of graft-versus-host responses after intestinal transplantation. The data were produced by immunoSEQ multiplex PCR, yet TCRdb's version contains in-frame clones alone and is incomplete. The sample records 90,000 to 150,000 clones, 85% to 95% being singletons. For these receptors, no antigen is known. Material: unstimulated CD8+ T cells sorted from spleen or lymph node cells, obtained before intestinal transplant. All receptors derive from a human donor who received an intestinal transplant.

The table lists this clone with a count of one. The V and J genes are TRBV2 and TRBJ2-1; D not resolved. Trimming left V 2 bases short and J 4 bases short, with 9 bases between. Looked up from germline, CDR1 is SNHLY and CDR2 is FYNNEI. The CDR3 is 14 residues long. CDR3 in amino acids: CASSEYGLYNEQFF. For the CDR3, the DNA is TGTGCCAGCAGTGAATATGGCCTATACAATGAGCAGTTCTTC.

V and J are TRBV7-8 and TRBJ1-1; D may be TRBD1 (5 bases). V lost 3 bases and J 12 bases, leaving 17 bases between the germline ends. The CDR3 runs 13 residues. Per the germline V gene, CDR1 is SGHVS and CDR2 is FQNEAQ. The CDR3 DNA follows: TGTGCCAGCAGCTTCGGGTCGGCAGGGCAAACTTTCTTT. It specifies CASSFGSAGQTFF.

This clone was found once. The V call is TRBV18, the J call TRBJ1-2, with 8 bases that match TRBD1. V was clipped by 3 bases and J by 4 bases; unmatched bases: 7. The CDR3 contains 15 residues. The germline V gene encodes CDR1 KGHSH and CDR2 LQKENI. Here the CDR3 reads CASSPGQGGSYGYTF. The CDR3 nucleotides read TGTGCCAGCTCACCTGGACAGGGCGGTAGCTATGGCTACACCTTC.